This entry concerns a single T cell receptor beta chain. These data are taken from a study of blood T cell repertoires in COVID-19. The wider study: PBMCs, B-cell-depleted T cells, or T cells were the source of the cDNA or gDNA that made up the material.

Sequencing was performed with immunoSEQ multiplex PCR; in TCRdb, only in-frame clones are kept and a portion is missing. Among fewer than 150,000 clones listed, approximately 86% were seen once. Material for sequencing was peripheral blood. This TCR derives from a woman aged 45-65 years who had recovered from COVID-19.

The CDR3 DNA follows: TGTGCCACCAGTGCCCAGGGCGGATCTGGGGCCAACGTCCTGACTTTC. Its protein is CATSAQGGSGANVLTF. The rearrangement links TRBV24-1 to TRBJ2-6; D might be TRBD1 (5 bases). From germline, CDR1 is KGHDR and CDR2 SFDVKD. The CDR3 has 16 amino acids. Trimming removed 5 bases from V and 1 base from J, with 11 bases in between.